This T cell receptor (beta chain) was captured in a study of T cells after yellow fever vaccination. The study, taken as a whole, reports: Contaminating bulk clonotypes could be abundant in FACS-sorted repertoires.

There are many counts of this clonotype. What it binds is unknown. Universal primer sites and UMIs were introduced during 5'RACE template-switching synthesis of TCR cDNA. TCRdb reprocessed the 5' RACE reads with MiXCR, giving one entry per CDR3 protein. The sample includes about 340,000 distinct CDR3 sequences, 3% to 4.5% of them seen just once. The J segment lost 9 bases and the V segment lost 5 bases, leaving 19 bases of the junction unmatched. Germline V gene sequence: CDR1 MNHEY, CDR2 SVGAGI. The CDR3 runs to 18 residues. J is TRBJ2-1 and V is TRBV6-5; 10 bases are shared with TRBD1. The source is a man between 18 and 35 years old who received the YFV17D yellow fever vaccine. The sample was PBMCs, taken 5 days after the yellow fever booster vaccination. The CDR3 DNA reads TGTGCCAGCAGTGCCCGGGACAGGGGACCACTCCTGGAATTTGAGCAGTTCTTC. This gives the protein CASSARDRGPLLEFEQFF.